Here is one TCR beta chain with its context. This clone occurred once. Its antigen is unknown. No base quality values were provided; no much bigger clone lies one nucleotide off. Per the publication, the time point label means: baseline before first vaccination. Vaccinee samples came from UK trials COV001 and COV002, including a single-blind randomized controlled phase 2/3 trial of AZD1222 (ChAdOx1 nCoV-19) in healthy adults. For TCRbeta chain sequencing, PBMC samples were collected from trial participants at day 0 and at day 28 after the second dose. The CDR3 regions of human TCRbeta chains were analyzed by immunosequencing. In the source study's methods: TCRs in the repertoires were compared against a reference library of SARS-CoV-2-specific TCRs that had been generated with the MIRA antigen-specificity platform. Breadth meant the fraction of unique TCRs that were SARS-CoV-2-associated, whereas depth meant the fraction of total T cells that were SARS-CoV-2-associated. Using the MIRA data, every spike-specific TCR was mapped to the spike region that the TCR reacted to and assigned to either a CD4 or a CD8 class. Log10-transformed breadth and depth values were compared by one-way ANOVA with Sidak's multiple comparisons tests. TCRdb limited this immuneACCESS table to in-frame rearrangements with V and J called. A share of clones is missing; checked studies link under half to unresolved V genes, and the rest is unexplained. The V and J calls and clone size come from that table; D and trimming were worked out from the DNA. The sample table holds about 170,000 clones, of which roughly nine tenths were seen once. The top ten clones comprise 6.9% of the sample.

This sample is part of a study of T cell responses to AZD1222 COVID-19 vaccine (dated by TCRdb to 2020 to 2022). With regard to the full study: AZD1222 recipients with second doses at about 4 weeks or about 12 weeks were pooled, because spike-specific TCR depth and breadth did not differ between schedules. Trial participants were enrolled into age subgroups of 18-55, 56-69 and 70-plus years, which contained 148, 28 and 57 TCR-sequenced participants, respectively. TCR sequencing covered more than 230 trial participants: about 210 given two doses of AZD1222 and 26 given two doses of MenACWY control vaccine.

The paper's findings and limits, for the study overall: Most participants were white British and females outnumbered males, and the authors suggested that clonal diversity may have been underestimated. After two AZD1222 doses, spike-specific TCR breadth and depth were significantly higher than at day 0 and than in MenACWY recipients. Because no samples from the day 14 peak response were available, repertoires could be characterized only after the peak T cell response. Conclusions about previously exposed vaccinees are limited because only five to seven AZD1222 recipients were SARS-CoV-2 seropositive at baseline. The 56-69-year group was small, and its depth increase did not reach significance, likely because of low power. Reportedly, close to half of the unique spike-specific TCRs recognized epitopes lying outside the regions that are mutated in the B.1.351 and B.1.1.7 variants. CD4 TCRs associated with the vaccine covered the entire spike protein, and the dominant responses were in regions 160-218 and 743-854.

The germline V gene (reference sequence) provides CDR1 LGHDT and CDR2 YNNKEL. Reading from cysteine to phenylalanine, the CDR3 counts 20 amino acids. Just the 60-base CDR3 DNA is kept, in frame starting at base 1. V is trimmed back by 0 bases and J by 1 base, and the junction contains 9 bases that no gene match accounts for. The sequencing here drew on peripheral blood, taken on day 0 of AZD1222 vaccination. The sequence was collected from an adult in good health. Recombination connected TRBV3-1 (or the pseudogene TRBV3-2) to TRBJ2-3, and 14 bases in between align with TRBD2. The bases are TGTGCCAGCAGCCAAGATAGGACTAGCGGGGGGCCTTGGGGCACAGATACGCAGTATTTT. Its translation reads: CASSQDRTSGGPWGTDTQYF.